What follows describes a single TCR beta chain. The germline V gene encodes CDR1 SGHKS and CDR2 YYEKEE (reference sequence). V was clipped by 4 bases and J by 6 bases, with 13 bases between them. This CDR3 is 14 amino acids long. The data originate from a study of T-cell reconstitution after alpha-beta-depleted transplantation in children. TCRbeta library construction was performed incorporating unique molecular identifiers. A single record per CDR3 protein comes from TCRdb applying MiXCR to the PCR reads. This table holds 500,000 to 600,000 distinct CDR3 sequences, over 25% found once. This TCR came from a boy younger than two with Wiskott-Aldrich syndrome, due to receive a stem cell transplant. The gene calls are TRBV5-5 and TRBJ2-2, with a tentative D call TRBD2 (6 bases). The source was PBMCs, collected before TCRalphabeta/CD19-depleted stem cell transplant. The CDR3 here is CASSREPNSGELFF. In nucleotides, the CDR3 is TGTGCCAGCAGCCGGGAGCCTAACTCCGGGGAGCTGTTTTTT.